A selection of T cell receptor beta chains follows, all from one sample in a study of T cells after yellow fever vaccination. TCRdb recomputed calls from the 5' RACE reads with MiXCR, one row per CDR3 protein. The sample yields a few hundred thousand distinct CDR3 sequences, about a sixth seen once. Sequencing was performed on PBMCs, taken less than 6 days after the first yellow fever vaccination. Receptor source: a man aged 18 to 35 who received the YFV17D yellow fever vaccine. Both conserved end residues are part of each CDR3. Fields, in order: D gene, clone size, V gene, CDR3 length, J gene, CDR3 DNA, CDR3 protein. A D gene is named only where the DNA matches it firmly. Clone size is given for some rows only: seen once, a few or many times, or a class if the clone is expanded.

>.|.|TRBV29-1|11|TRBJ1-1
TGCAGCGTAAGGGAGGCCACTGAAGCTTTCTTT
CSVREATEAFF
>.|few|TRBV29-1|13|TRBJ1-1
TGCAGCGTTGAAGAGTGGGGGCACACTGAAGCTTTCTTT
CSVEEWGHTEAFF
>.|.|TRBV10-3|14|TRBJ2-2
TGTGCCATCAGGACCCACGGGGGCAGCGGGGAGCTGTTTTTT
CAIRTHGGSGELFF
>TRBD1|few|TRBV7-9|14|TRBJ2-1
TGTGCCAGCAGCACGGGACAGTCCTACAATGAGCAGTTCTTC
CASSTGQSYNEQFF
>TRBD1|few|TRBV6-1|14|TRBJ2-1
TGTGCCACGTCGGGACAGCCCGAGGTGGGGGAGCAGTTCTTC
CATSGQPEVGEQFF
>TRBD2|few|TRBV4-3|18|TRBJ2-3
TGCGCCAGCAGCCAAGATTGGGGGCTAGCGGGGGGCGCAGATACGCAGTATTTT
CASSQDWGLAGGADTQYF
>.|.|TRBV5-1|15|TRBJ1-1
TGCGCCAGCAGCTTGCAGGGAATCAGGAACACTGAAGCTTTCTTT
CASSLQGIRNTEAFF
>.|few|TRBV20-1|15|TRBJ2-1
TGCAGTGCTCGGCGCCGGGCGGGGATGGACAATGAGCAGTTCTTC
CSARRRAGMDNEQFF
>TRBD2|few|TRBV5-4|14|TRBJ2-5
TGTGCCAGCAGCCAGGGACTAGGGGGAGAGACCCAGTACTTC
CASSQGLGGETQYF
>.|.|TRBV5-1|15|TRBJ2-2
TGCGCCAGCGCTAGTCGGGGGCCGAACACCGGGGAGCTGTTTTTT
CASASRGPNTGELFF
>.|many|TRBV20-1|11|TRBJ2-3
TGCAGTGCTAGGGGGTCAGATACGCAGTATTTT
CSARGSDTQYF
>.|.|TRBV4-2|16|TRBJ1-5
TGTGCCAGCAGCCAAGAGAGGGGGGGTTTCGATCAGCCCCAGCATTTT
CASSQERGGFDQPQHF
>TRBD2|few|TRBV6-5|16|TRBJ2-6
TGTGCCAGCAGTTGGAGCGGGACGGGTGGGGCCAACGTCCTGACTTTC
CASSWSGTGGANVLTF
>TRBD1|few|TRBV10-3|15|TRBJ2-1
TGTGCCATCAGTGAGCTGGACAGGGGTCACAATGAGCAGTTCTTC
CAISELDRGHNEQFF
>TRBD1|few|TRBV18|14|TRBJ2-7
TGTGCCAGCTCCCGGGACAGGGAGGTGGCCGAGCAGTACTTC
CASSRDREVAEQYF
>.|.|TRBV27|17|TRBJ1-5
TGTGCCAGCAGTTTTACCGGTATTTTCCTTAGCAATCAGCCCCAGCATTTT
CASSFTGIFLSNQPQHF
>.|many|TRBV4-3|15|TRBJ2-3
TGCGCCAGCAGCCAAGATGGGGCTGGGGGGGATACGCAGTATTTT
CASSQDGAGGDTQYF
>.|many|TRBV7-2|14|TRBJ2-3
TGTGCCAGCAGCTTTGATAGCGGTCTAGATACGCAGTATTTT
CASSFDSGLDTQYF
>TRBD2|.|TRBV7-9|13|TRBJ2-7
TGTGCCAGCAGCCGCGGGAGGACCTACGAGCAGTACTTC
CASSRGRTYEQYF
>.|.|TRBV2|14|TRBJ2-2
TGTGCCAGCAGTCGACGGACCTTCACCGGGGAGCTGTTTTTT
CASSRRTFTGELFF
>.|many|TRBV30|13|TRBJ1-2
TGTGCCTGGAGTATCTCTGGGGCGGATGGCTACACCTTC
CAWSISGADGYTF
>TRBD1|.|TRBV7-3|14|TRBJ2-1
TGTGCCAGCAGCTCCGGGACAGGGGTGTATGAGCAGTTCTTC
CASSSGTGVYEQFF